The 30 T cell receptor beta chains in this list originate from one sample, sequenced in a study of OX40 agonist ivuxolimab in advanced cancers. Libraries were prepared by immunoSEQ multiplex PCR; TCRdb keeps only in-frame clonotypes and omits some of them. Here the sample spans tens of thousands of clones, around four fifths being singletons. Sequenced here: CD4+ or CD8+ T cells sorted from blood, sampled in a trial of the OX40 agonist ivuxolimab. Every receptor here comes from an adult with an advanced solid tumor such as melanoma, head and neck, liver or kidney cancer.

V and J are TRBV28 and TRBJ2-2; D might be TRBD1 (6 bases). The CDR3 has 16 amino acids. In germline, CDR1 is MDHEN, CDR2 SYDVKM. Trimming shortened V by 6 bases and J by 2 bases, and 16 bases separated the two germline ends. In nucleotides, the CDR3 is TGTGCCAGCAGATCAACCGGGACACTAAACACCGGGGAGCTGTTTTTT. Protein sequence: CASRSTGTLNTGELFF.

This chain uses TRBV6-4 with TRBJ2-2; tentative D call: TRBD1 (6 bases). V was pared by 4 bases and J by 3 bases, with 12 bases between. Looked up from germline, CDR1 is MRHNA and CDR2 is SNTAGT. The CDR3 length is 15 residues. CDR3 sequence (DNA): TGTGCCAGCAGTGCACAGGGATCTGACACCGGGGAGCTGTTTTTT. It translates to CASSAQGSDTGELFF.

This clone is a singleton in its sample. The chain combines TRBV5-5 with TRBJ2-5; 9 nucleotides agree with TRBD1. V gave up 4 bases and J gave up 4 bases; unmatched junction bases: 5. The CDR3 covers 14 residues. The germline V gene has CDR1 SGHKS and CDR2 YYEKEE (reference sequence). CDR3 nucleotide sequence: TGTGCCAGCAGCGGCCGGGACAGGGTAGAGACCCAGTACTTC. It encodes CASSGRDRVETQYF.

The rearrangement links TRBV5-6 to TRBJ2-7; a weak D match, TRBD2 (5 bases). Trimming left V 1 base short and J 2 bases short, with 19 bases between. The CDR3 sequence is 17 residues long. Germline V gene sequence: CDR1 SGHDT, CDR2 YYEEEE. CDR3 DNA: TGTGCCAGCAGCTTGTTGGGCGGGTTCACCCTAACCTACGAGCAGTACTTC. This gives the protein CASSLLGGFTLTYEQYF.

This clone has only a few counts. The rearrangement uses TRBV28 and TRBJ1-2; 7 nucleotides line up with TRBD1. CDR3 length equals 14 residues. Germline V gene data show CDR1 as MDHEN and CDR2 as SYDVKM. V was pared by 1 base and J by 8 bases, with 7 bases of the junction left unmatched. The CDR3 loop is CASSLFGQGGGYTF. For the CDR3, the DNA is TGTGCCAGCAGTTTATTCGGTCAGGGGGGCGGCTACACCTTC.

The CDR3 nucleotides are TGTGCCAGCAGCGTTACAGGGGGCGACGACTCCGAGCAGTACTTC. Protein sequence: CASSVTGGDDSEQYF. V usage is TRBV6-6 and J usage is TRBJ2-7, with TRBD1 matching 9 bases. CDR1 MNHNY and CDR2 SVGAGI come from the germline V gene (reference sequence). This CDR3 has 15 amino acids. Losses at the gene ends were 6 bases for V and 6 bases for J; bases not matched to a gene: 12.

This chain connects TRBV30 to TRBJ1-2; the match to TRBD1 covers 8 bases. The CDR3 totals 16 residues. J lost 0 bases, V lost 4 bases, and 10 bases had no gene match. CDR1 is GTSNPN, CDR2 SVGIG, per germline (reference sequence). This chain's CDR3 is CAWTRTGWNPNYGYTF. The CDR3 DNA follows: TGTGCCTGGACGAGGACAGGGTGGAACCCTAACTATGGCTACACCTTC.

V usage is TRBV2 and J usage is TRBJ1-2; D uncertain. CDR1 is SNHLY and CDR2 is FYNNEI in the germline V gene. The CDR3 is 11 residues long. V lost 5 bases to trimming and J lost 7 bases, with 8 bases between them. The CDR3: CASSRQTGYTF. The DNA for the CDR3 is TGTGCCAGCAGTCGGCAAACTGGCTACACCTTC.

The chain links TRBV9 to TRBJ2-1; tentatively, D is TRBD1 (5 bases). Per the germline V gene, CDR1 is SGDLS and CDR2 is YYNGEE. The V end lost 0 bases, the J end lost 7 bases, and 20 bases lay between the germline ends. The CDR3 has 17 residues. CDR3 nucleotides: TGTGCCAGCAGCGTAGCTGCGACAGACCTTAAACTGAATGAGCAGTTCTTC. Translating gives CASSVAATDLKLNEQFF.

The J gene is TRBJ1-4, the V gene TRBV5-5; 10 bases are shared with TRBD1. The CDR3 contains 16 residues. Germline V CDR1 and CDR2: SGHKS, YYEKEE (reference sequence). The trim removed 6 bases at V and 2 bases at J, leaving 7 bases unmatched. The CDR3: CASTSGQGWTNEKLFF. The CDR3 coding sequence is TGTGCCAGCACATCGGGACAGGGGTGGACTAATGAAAAACTGTTTTTT.

The chain employs TRBV6-1 and TRBJ2-1; D is undetermined. The CDR3 is 18 amino acids. V lost 0 bases, J lost 0 bases, and 15 bases lay in between. In germline, CDR1 is MNHNS, CDR2 SASEGT. The CDR3 sequence is CASSEATSTTLSYNEQFF. The CDR3 DNA sequence: TGTGCCAGCAGTGAAGCAACAAGCACTACACTCTCCTACAATGAGCAGTTCTTC.

The rearrangement joins TRBV30 to TRBJ1-2, with D perhaps matching TRBD1 (5 bases). The CDR3 consists of 11 residues. CDR1 and CDR2 from the germline V gene are GTSNPN and SVGIG (reference sequence). V lost 5 bases, J lost 2 bases, and 6 bases lay in between. The CDR3 loop is CAWQGNYGYTF. DNA for the CDR3: TGTGCCTGGCAGGGAAACTATGGCTACACCTTC.

The J gene is TRBJ1-5, the V gene TRBV6-5; D gene ambiguous. CDR1 is MNHEY, CDR2 SVGAGI, per germline. The CDR3 covers 14 residues. Trimming took off 7 bases at V and 4 bases at J, with 14 bases between the two ends. The CDR3 protein is CASTPAGFNQPQHF. DNA for the CDR3: TGTGCCAGCACCCCCGCCGGGTTTAATCAGCCCCAGCATTTT.

The chain uses TRBV6-6 and TRBJ2-2; possible D gene TRBD2, 6 bases. Germline CDR1 MNHNY, CDR2 SVGAGI (reference sequence). Trimming cost V 5 bases and J 7 bases, with 14 bases left between them. The CDR3 is made up of 14 amino acids. CDR3 sequence: CASSPGVAGGELFF. CDR3 nucleotide sequence: TGTGCCAGCAGTCCGGGAGTCGCTGGCGGGGAGCTGTTTTTT.

The chain couples TRBV5-1 to TRBJ1-6; no clear D. Looked up from germline, CDR1 is SGHRS and CDR2 is YFSETQ. CDR3 length: 16 residues. The V end was cut by 5 bases, the J end by 5 bases, with 17 bases between. The CDR3 sequence is CASRGGIRLHNSPLHF. In DNA form, the CDR3 reads TGCGCCAGCAGAGGCGGAATCCGGTTACATAATTCACCCCTCCACTTT.

The rearrangement joins TRBV28 to TRBJ1-1, with D maybe TRBD1 (6 bases). Germline V CDR1 and CDR2: MDHEN, SYDVKM. Trimming pared 7 bases from V and 4 bases from J, leaving 16 bases between. This CDR3 region has 14 residues. In DNA form, the CDR3 reads TGTGCCAGCAAGGTGGGGGGCGGTAGCACTGAAGCTTTCTTT. As protein: CASKVGGGSTEAFF.

The CDR3 spells CSITRGLDTGELFF. In DNA form, the CDR3 reads TGCAGCATAACAAGGGGGTTGGACACCGGGGAGCTGTTTTTT. The chain employs TRBV29-1 and TRBJ2-2, with D possibly matching TRBD1 (6 bases). The germline CDR1 and CDR2 sequences are SQVTM and ANQGSEA. Between the trimmed V and J ends, which lost 8 bases and 3 bases, there was a span of 16 bases. This CDR3 contains 14 residues.

The chain has TRBV10-3 and TRBJ1-1; 9 bases line up with TRBD1. V trimming: 5 bases; J trimming: 2 bases; junction bases outside the gene matches: 12. The CDR3 sequence is 17 residues long. The germline CDR1 and CDR2 sequences are ENHRY and SYGVKD. CDR3 region: CAISSSRRDRVNTEAFF. CDR3 in DNA: TGTGCCATCAGTTCTTCCCGGCGGGACAGGGTAAACACTGAAGCTTTCTTT.

The J gene is TRBJ1-1, the V gene TRBV7-2; D call uncertain. Trimming removed 5 bases at V and 3 bases at J, with 16 bases between. The germline CDR1 and CDR2 sequences are SGHTA and FQGNSA. The length of the CDR3 is 15 residues. As DNA, the CDR3 is TGTGCCAGCAGCGCCGAGGGTGCCGGGTACACTGAAGCTTTCTTT. Amino acid sequence: CASSAEGAGYTEAFF.

The chain combines TRBV5-1 with TRBJ1-2; TRBD1 is a possible D gene (5 bases). The V gene lost 4 bases and the J gene lost 4 bases, with 11 bases spanning the gap. In germline, CDR1 is SGHRS, CDR2 YFSETQ. CDR3 length: 13 amino acids. CDR3 bases: TGCGCCAGCAGCCCGGGACCTTCCTATGGCTACACCTTC. Translated: CASSPGPSYGYTF.

The V and J genes are TRBV30 and TRBJ2-7; D may correspond to TRBD1 or TRBD2 (5 bases each). The CDR3 loop spans 14 amino acids. The V end was cut by 0 bases, the J end by 2 bases, with 11 bases between. CDR1 is GTSNPN and CDR2 is SVGIG in the germline V gene (reference sequence). This CDR3 is CAWSVKGSAYEQYF. In DNA, the CDR3 is TGTGCCTGGAGTGTAAAGGGGAGCGCCTACGAGCAGTACTTC.

The rearrangement joins TRBV9 to TRBJ2-3, with a weak D call TRBD1 (5 bases). Germline assignment: CDR1 SGDLS and CDR2 YYNGEE. The V end was cut by 4 bases, the J end by 5 bases, with 20 bases between. This CDR3 spans 16 amino acids. DNA for the CDR3: TGTGCCAGCAGCCCCACCATGGGCAGGGCAGGAGATACGCAGTATTTT. Protein sequence: CASSPTMGRAGDTQYF.

The chain joins TRBV7-3 to TRBJ1-3, with D tentatively TRBD1 (5 bases). The CDR3 runs 15 residues. Trimming stripped 5 bases from V and 0 bases from J, with 11 bases between. The V gene's germline CDR1 is SGHTA and CDR2 FQGTGA. The CDR3 loop is CASSPRGHSGNTIYF. The DNA for the CDR3 is TGTGCCAGCAGCCCCCGCGGACACTCTGGAAACACCATATATTTT.

V and J are TRBV30 and TRBJ2-1; D is unclear. There are 14 residues in the CDR3. V lost 1 base and J 6 bases, leaving 13 bases between the germline ends. Germline V gene data show CDR1 as GTSNPN and CDR2 as SVGIG (reference sequence). CDR3 DNA sequence: TGTGCCTGGAGTGGAGACTTGGAACGCAATGAGCAGTTCTTC. This translates into CAWSGDLERNEQFF.

This chain joins TRBV5-1 and TRBJ2-2, with TRBD1 matching 11 bases. Germline V gene data show CDR1 as SGHRS and CDR2 as YFSETQ. Unmatched junction bases numbered 12, after V lost 2 bases and J lost 6 bases. CDR3 length: 18 amino acids. The CDR3: CASSFQDRGRGSAGELFF. The CDR3 bases are TGCGCCAGCAGCTTTCAGGACAGGGGGCGCGGGTCGGCCGGGGAGCTGTTTTTT.

This clone showed up just once. As DNA, the CDR3 is TGCGCCAGCAGCTTGGAGTCGGGGATTGGCACAGATACGCAGTATTTT. It encodes CASSLESGIGTDTQYF. This chain uses TRBV5-1 with TRBJ2-3; TRBD2 is a possible D gene (5 bases). Germline CDR1 and CDR2: SGHRS and YFSETQ. V lost 0 bases and J lost 1, with 12 bases in between. The CDR3 sequence is 16 residues long.

This clone was observed a handful of times. This rearrangement joins TRBV6-5 to TRBJ2-3, with D possibly being TRBD2 (6 bases). Trimming took 5 bases from V and 1 from J, leaving 10 bases between them. This CDR3 comprises 14 residues. Germline V CDR1 and CDR2: MNHEY, SVGAGI. The CDR3 DNA follows: TGTGCCAGCAGTAAAAGACTAGGCACAGATACGCAGTATTTT. It encodes CASSKRLGTDTQYF.

The chain has TRBV7-2 and TRBJ1-3; D uncertain. Germline values: CDR1 SGHTA, CDR2 FQGNSA. This CDR3 has 16 amino acids. Trimming pared 0 bases from V and 4 bases from J, leaving 13 bases between. DNA of the CDR3: TGTGCCAGCAGCTTAGCGCCGGGAGCGGGCGGAAACACCATATATTTT. Its translation is CASSLAPGAGGNTIYF. The full variable domain, rest sourced from reference TRBV7-2 and TRBJ1-3, is GAGVSQSPSNKVTEKGKDVELRCDPISGHTALYWYRQSLGQGLEFLIYFQGNSAPDKSGLPSDRFSAERTGGSVSTLTIQRTQQEDSAVYLCASSLAPGAGGNTIYFGEGSWLTVV.

The CDR3 sequence: CAWSGVRGPYSNQPQHF. As DNA, the CDR3 is TGTGCCTGGAGTGGGGTCAGGGGTCCTTATAGCAATCAGCCCCAGCATTTT. The chain recombines TRBV30 with TRBJ1-5, with D tentatively TRBD1 (6 bases). The V and J ends lost 1 base and 0 bases respectively, with 16 bases between them. This CDR3 region has 17 residues. Germline-derived CDR1 and CDR2 are GTSNPN and SVGIG (reference sequence). Looking up the rest from reference TRBV30 and TRBJ1-5 gives the full variable domain: SQTIHQWPATLVQPVGSPLSLECTVEGTSNPNLYWYRQAAGRGLQLLFYSVGIGQISSEVPQNLSASRPQDRQFILSSKKLLLSDSGFYLCAWSGVRGPYSNQPQHFGDGTRLSIL.

This clone was found once. The chain couples TRBV29-1 to TRBJ2-7, with 7 bases lining up with TRBD2. V was pared by 1 base and J by 10 bases, with 7 bases of the junction left unmatched. Germline V gives CDR1 SQVTM, CDR2 ANQGSEA. The CDR3 is 12 residues long. The CDR3 sequence: CSVEGEGPAQYF. CDR3 nucleotides: TGCAGCGTTGAAGGGGAGGGCCCTGCCCAGTACTTC.